This is a list of T cell receptor beta chains from one sample in a study of blood T cell repertoires in COVID-19. Clones were sequenced by immunoSEQ multiplex PCR, and TCRdb holds only the in-frame ones, with some missing. This sample yields approximately 220,000 clones, of which 75% to 90% are seen a single time; 25% to 35% belongs to the top ten. The sequenced material came from peripheral blood. The receptor set was obtained from a middle-aged man with acute or convalescent COVID-19. Each CDR3 is given with its conserved first and last residue. A D gene is named only where the DNA matches it firmly. Clone size is stated in some rows and not others, as once, few, many or a class when expanded.

TRBV6-5,TRBD1,TRBJ1-4,NA,TGTGCCAGCACGGGGACAGGGGGCGAGAATGAAAAACTGTTTTTT,CASTGTGGENEKLFF
TRBV5-5,TRBD2,TRBJ2-5,NA,TGTGCCAGCAGCCGACCTAGCGGGAGGGAGACCCAGTACTTC,CASSRPSGRETQYF
TRBV13,TRBD2,TRBJ2-6,NA,TGTGCCAGCAGCTTAAGCGGGAGGGAGAGCTCTGGGGCCAACGTCCTGACTTTC,CASSLSGRESSGANVLTF
TRBV20-1,NA,TRBJ2-5,few,TGCAGTGACCAGGTTGGAGAGACCCAGTACTTC,CSDQVGETQYF
TRBV29-1,NA,TRBJ1-2,few,TGCAGCGTTGAAGAATACAGGGCGGGTGGCTACACCTTC,CSVEEYRAGGYTF
TRBV5-1,NA,TRBJ1-6,NA,TGCGCCAGCAGCGACGACAGGACCAATTCACCCCTCCACTTT,CASSDDRTNSPLHF
TRBV5-5,NA,TRBJ2-3,NA,TGTGCCAGCAGCTTTAGTGACGGGGATACGCAGTATTTT,CASSFSDGDTQYF
TRBV30,NA,TRBJ2-7,NA,TGTGCCTGGAGAGCCCCCCCGACAGCTACCAATTACGAGCAGTACTTC,CAWRAPPTATNYEQYF
TRBV27,NA,TRBJ1-1,NA,TGTGCCAGCAGTTCCACTGGTCGGACTGAAGCTTTCTTT,CASSSTGRTEAFF
TRBV3-1/TRBV3-2,NA,TRBJ1-3,NA,TGTGCCAGCAGCCACCAAGACGGGGCTGGAAACACCATATATTTT,CASSHQDGAGNTIYF
TRBV7-2,TRBD2,TRBJ2-7,NA,TGTGCCAGCAGCTTAGAAGGCGGGAGGGCCTACGAGCAGTACTTC,CASSLEGGRAYEQYF
TRBV5-1,NA,TRBJ1-1,once,TGCGCCAGCAGCTTTGGCGGGGGGAACACTGAAGCTTTCTTT,CASSFGGGNTEAFF
TRBV2,TRBD2,TRBJ2-5,few,TGTGCCAGCAGTGAACTAGCGGGCCCCGGCGGGACCCAGTACTTC,CASSELAGPGGTQYF
TRBV6-5,TRBD1,TRBJ2-3,NA,TGTGCCAGCAGTTACACACAGGGGGCTTCAGATACGCAGTATTTT,CASSYTQGASDTQYF
TRBV7-9,TRBD1,TRBJ1-2,once,TGTGCCAGCAGCCAGGGACAGAACTATGGCTACACCTTC,CASSQGQNYGYTF
TRBV7-8,NA,TRBJ2-3,few,TGTGCCAGCAGCTTAGCGGGTGACTACAGCACAGATACGCAGTATTTT,CASSLAGDYSTDTQYF
TRBV3-1/TRBV3-2,NA,TRBJ1-1,NA,TGTGCCAGCAGCCAAGGGGGAGGGCGAACTGAAGCTTTCTTT,CASSQGGGRTEAFF
TRBV27,TRBD1,TRBJ1-6,NA,TGTGCCAGCAGCCTAAGGACAGGGGCGGTTTTCCCATCACCCCTCCACTTT,CASSLRTGAVFPSPLHF
TRBV5-1,NA,TRBJ1-4,NA,TGCGCCAGCAGCTCGGAGGCCAGGGGCAGCCTTAATGAAAAACTGTTTTTT,CASSSEARGSLNEKLFF
TRBV9,NA,TRBJ2-5,NA,TGTGCCAGCAGCGTAGCTCAGTTAGAGACCCAGTACTTC,CASSVAQLETQYF
TRBV14,TRBD2,TRBJ2-5,NA,TGTGCCAGCAGCCAAGAACAGCGGGAGTTGAAGACCCAGTACTTC,CASSQEQRELKTQYF
TRBV5-6,NA,TRBJ2-1,NA,TGTGCCAGCAGCTTGGTCTCCATAGATGGTGAGCAGTTCTTC,CASSLVSIDGEQFF
TRBV7-2,TRBD1,TRBJ1-4,NA,TGTGCCAGCAGGATAACAGGGGTCGAAAAACTGTTTTTT,CASRITGVEKLFF
TRBV5-5,NA,TRBJ1-2,NA,TGTGCCAGCAGCTTGATTTTGTCAGGTCCGGGATATGGCTACACCTTC,CASSLILSGPGYGYTF
TRBV18,NA,TRBJ1-4,NA,TGTGCCAGCTCACCACGCGGCGGAACTAATGAAAAACTGTTTTTT,CASSPRGGTNEKLFF
TRBV11-1,NA,TRBJ2-2,NA,TGTGCCAGCAGCTTTGTCGGAACTACGAACACCGGGGAGCTGTTTTTT,CASSFVGTTNTGELFF
TRBV28,TRBD1,TRBJ1-1,NA,TGTGCCAGCAGTCTGGGACAGGTTTTTGGAGCTTTCTTT,CASSLGQVFGAFF
TRBV27,NA,TRBJ1-1,NA,TGTGCCAGCAGTACCCGACAGTTTTCCCGGAACGCTGAAGCTTTCTTT,CASSTRQFSRNAEAFF
TRBV6-2/TRBV6-3,TRBD1,TRBJ1-5,NA,TGTGCCAGCAGTTACTTCCCCGGGACAGGGGCGGGCAATCAGCCCCAGCATTTT,CASSYFPGTGAGNQPQHF
TRBV19,NA,TRBJ2-5,NA,TGTGCCAGTAGTATCTCACAGCAAGAGACCCAGTACTTC,CASSISQQETQYF
TRBV18,NA,TRBJ2-3,NA,TGTGCCAGCTCACCACAGGGGACTTCTAGCACAGATACGCAGTATTTT,CASSPQGTSSTDTQYF
TRBV6-1,NA,TRBJ1-3,once,TGTGCCAGCAGTGCCTTCGAGGGCTCCGCTGGAAACACCATATATTTT,CASSAFEGSAGNTIYF
TRBV29-1,NA,TRBJ2-1,NA,TGCAGCGTTGAAGGCGACCGGAGTTTTGCCTACAATGAGCAGTTCTTC,CSVEGDRSFAYNEQFF
TRBV6-5,TRBD1,TRBJ1-1,NA,TGTGCCAGCAGTTACGACAGGGCAAGTACTGAAGCTTTCTTT,CASSYDRASTEAFF
TRBV5-5,TRBD1,TRBJ1-4,NA,TGTGCCAGCAGTCAGGACAGGAGGAATGAAAAACTGTTTTTT,CASSQDRRNEKLFF
TRBV18,NA,TRBJ2-1,NA,TGTGCCAGCTCAAGAGCCGTCTCCACCGGGGTCGATGAGCAGTTCTTC,CASSRAVSTGVDEQFF
TRBV19,NA,TRBJ1-1,NA,TGTGCCAGTAGTAGGCCCGTCCCCATGAACACTGAAGCTTTCTTT,CASSRPVPMNTEAFF
TRBV1,NA,TRBJ2-5,NA,TGCACCAGCTCGTGTGTCCAGCGAGAAAGCCAAGAGACCCAGTACTTC,CTSSCVQRESQETQYF
TRBV11-3,TRBD2,TRBJ2-7,NA,TGTGCCAGCAGCCCCAGCGGGAGTGGGGACGAGCAGTACTTC,CASSPSGSGDEQYF
TRBV27,NA,TRBJ2-5,NA,TGTGCCAGCAGTCCCCTCCCCGCAGAATCCCCCAAAGAGACCCAGTACTTC,CASSPLPAESPKETQYF
TRBV6-2/TRBV6-3,TRBD1,TRBJ2-7,NA,TGTGCCAGCAGTGCCATTGCCGGGACAGGGGGAGCCGAGCAGTACTTC,CASSAIAGTGGAEQYF
TRBV18,NA,TRBJ2-7,NA,TGTGCCAGCTCACCACCGCTAATCAACGAGCAGTACTTC,CASSPPLINEQYF
TRBV12-3/TRBV12-4,TRBD1,TRBJ1-2,NA,TGTGCCAGCAGTCCACAGGGGAAAAGGGGCTACACCTTC,CASSPQGKRGYTF
TRBV27,NA,TRBJ1-1,NA,TGTGCCAGCAGTCGTAGGACAGAATTACAGACTTTGAACACTGAAGCTTTCTTT,CASSRRTELQTLNTEAFF
TRBV20-1,NA,TRBJ2-1,NA,TGCAGTGCTAGCGGGAGTAATGAGCAGTTCTTC,CSASGSNEQFF
TRBV12-5,NA,TRBJ1-2,few,TGTGCTAGTGGTTTGGTACTGGGAGAGTCTAACTATGGCTACACCTTC,CASGLVLGESNYGYTF
TRBV29-1,NA,TRBJ1-4,NA,TGCAGCGTCGGGAGGGGTGATGAAAAACTGTTTTTT,CSVGRGDEKLFF